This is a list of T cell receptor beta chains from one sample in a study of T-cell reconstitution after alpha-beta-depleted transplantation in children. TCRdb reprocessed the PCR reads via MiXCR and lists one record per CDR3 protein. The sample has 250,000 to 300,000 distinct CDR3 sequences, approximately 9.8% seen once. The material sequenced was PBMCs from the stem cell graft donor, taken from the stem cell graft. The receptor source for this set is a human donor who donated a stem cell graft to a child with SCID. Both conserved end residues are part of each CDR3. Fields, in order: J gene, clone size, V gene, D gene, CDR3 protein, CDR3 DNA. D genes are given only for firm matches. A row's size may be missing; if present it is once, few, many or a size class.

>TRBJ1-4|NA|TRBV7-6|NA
CASSLAPREKLFF
TGTGCCAGCAGCTTAGCCCCCAGGGAAAAACTGTTTTTT
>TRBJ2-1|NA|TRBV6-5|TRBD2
CASIYYSSGVSSYNEQFF
TGTGCCAGCATTTATTATTCTAGCGGGGTAAGCTCCTACAATGAGCAGTTCTTC
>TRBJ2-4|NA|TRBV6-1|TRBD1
CASRRQGEGNIQYF
TGTGCCAGCAGAAGACAGGGGGAGGGGAACATTCAGTACTTC
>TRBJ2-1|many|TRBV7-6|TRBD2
CASSSSGPYNEQFF
TGTGCCAGCAGTTCTAGCGGGCCTTACAATGAGCAGTTCTTC
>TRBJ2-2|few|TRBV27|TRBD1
CASSLPGQGANRELFF
TGTGCCAGCAGTCTCCCGGGGCAGGGGGCTAACAGGGAGCTGTTTTTT
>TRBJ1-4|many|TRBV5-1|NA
CASSGQGATNEKLFF
TGCGCCAGCAGCGGTCAGGGTGCAACTAATGAAAAACTGTTTTTT
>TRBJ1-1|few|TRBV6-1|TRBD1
CATCDRGRDTEAFF
TGTGCCACCTGTGACAGGGGTAGGGACACTGAAGCTTTCTTT
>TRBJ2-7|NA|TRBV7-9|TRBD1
CASSLMGQGPYEQYF
TGTGCCAGCAGCTTAATGGGACAGGGGCCCTACGAGCAGTACTTC
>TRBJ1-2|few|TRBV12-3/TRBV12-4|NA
CASRLNQGYGYTF
TGTGCCAGCAGGCTTAATCAGGGCTATGGCTACACCTTC
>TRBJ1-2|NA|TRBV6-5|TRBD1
CASSSGTGGNGYTF
TGTGCCAGCAGTTCCGGGACAGGGGGTAATGGCTACACCTTC
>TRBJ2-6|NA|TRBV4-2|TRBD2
CASSPPPGRDSGANVLTF
TGTGCCAGCAGCCCGCCGCCAGGGAGGGACTCTGGGGCCAACGTCCTGACTTTC
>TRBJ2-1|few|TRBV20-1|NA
CSANTGWNYNEQFF
TGCAGTGCTAATACAGGGTGGAACTACAATGAGCAGTTCTTC
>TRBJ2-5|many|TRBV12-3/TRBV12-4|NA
CASSLAVIPETQYF
TGTGCCAGCAGTTTAGCCGTGATTCCGGAGACCCAGTACTTC
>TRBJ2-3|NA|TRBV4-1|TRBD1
CASSHEGGLSTDTQYF
TGCGCCAGCAGCCATGAAGGGGGCTTGAGCACAGATACGCAGTATTTT
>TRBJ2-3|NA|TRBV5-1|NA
CASSQGRTDTQYF
TGCGCCAGCAGCCAGGGGAGGACAGATACGCAGTATTTT
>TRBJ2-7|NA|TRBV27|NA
CASSSPAGDFYEQYF
TGTGCCAGCAGTTCGCCGGCAGGGGATTTTTACGAGCAGTACTTC
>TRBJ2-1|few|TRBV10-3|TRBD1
CAIRELGTGEYNEQFF
TGTGCCATCAGGGAGCTAGGGACAGGAGAGTACAATGAGCAGTTCTTC
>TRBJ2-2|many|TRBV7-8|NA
CASSLDGGGYTGELFF
TGTGCCAGCAGCTTAGACGGAGGGGGGTACACCGGGGAGCTGTTTTTT
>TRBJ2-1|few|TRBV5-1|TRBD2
CASSPFLLGGAGNEQFF
TGCGCCAGCAGCCCCTTCCTTCTCGGGGGGGCCGGGAATGAGCAGTTCTTC
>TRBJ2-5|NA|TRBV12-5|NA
CASALADGRETQYF
TGTGCTAGTGCTCTTGCCGATGGGAGAGAGACCCAGTACTTC
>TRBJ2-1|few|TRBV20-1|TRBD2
CSARDSTSGGPALSYNEQFF
TGCAGTGCTAGAGATTCGACTAGCGGGGGCCCAGCACTCTCCTACAATGAGCAGTTCTTC
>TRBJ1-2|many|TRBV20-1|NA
CSASAVIKTGPHTF
TGCAGTGCTAGTGCGGTGATTAAAACAGGGCCTCATACCTTC
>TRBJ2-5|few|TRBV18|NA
CASSPGSQETQYF
TGTGCCAGCTCACCAGGCAGCCAAGAGACCCAGTACTTC
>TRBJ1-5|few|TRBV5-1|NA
CASSWNGGSNQPQHF
TGCGCCAGCAGCTGGAACGGGGGCAGCAATCAGCCCCAGCATTTT
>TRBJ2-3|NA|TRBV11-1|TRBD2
CASSLARTSGIGTDTQYF
TGTGCCAGCAGCTTGGCTCGGACTAGCGGAATTGGCACAGATACGCAGTATTTT
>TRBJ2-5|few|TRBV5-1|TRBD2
CASSGTRGSETQYF
TGCGCCAGCAGCGGGACTAGAGGGTCGGAGACCCAGTACTTC
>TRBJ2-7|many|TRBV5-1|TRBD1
CASSVRGQVYEQYF
TGCGCCAGCAGCGTTAGGGGACAGGTCTACGAGCAGTACTTC
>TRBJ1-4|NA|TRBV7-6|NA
CASSTWPATNEKLFF
TGTGCCAGCAGCACATGGCCCGCAACTAATGAAAAACTGTTTTTT
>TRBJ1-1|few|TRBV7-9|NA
CASSPDQDAFF
TGTGCCAGCAGCCCCGACCAGGATGCTTTCTTT
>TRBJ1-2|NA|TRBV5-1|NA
CASSLSREGGYTF
TGCGCCAGCAGCTTAAGTAGGGAGGGTGGCTACACCTTC
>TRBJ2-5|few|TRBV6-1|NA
CASSQADRKETQYF
TGTGCCAGCAGTCAAGCGGACAGAAAAGAGACCCAGTACTTC
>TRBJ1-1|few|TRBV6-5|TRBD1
CASTRDRAEAFF
TGTGCCAGCACCAGGGACAGGGCTGAAGCTTTCTTT
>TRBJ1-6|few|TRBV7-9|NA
CASSLTLGAPLHF
TGTGCCAGCAGCCTGACCCTGGGGGCACCCCTCCACTTT
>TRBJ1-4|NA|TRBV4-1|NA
CASSLTGAGFKEKLFF
TGCGCCAGCAGCCTTACCGGAGCGGGCTTTAAAGAAAAACTGTTTTTT
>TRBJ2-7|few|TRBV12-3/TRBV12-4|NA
CASTSREDKPYEQYF
TGTGCCAGCACCTCTAGGGAGGACAAACCCTACGAGCAGTACTTC
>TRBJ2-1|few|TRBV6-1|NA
CASSIGEYSYNEQFF
TGTGCCAGCAGTATCGGGGAATACTCCTACAATGAGCAGTTCTTC
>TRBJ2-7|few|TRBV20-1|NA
CSARSDEQYF
TGCAGTGCCAGGAGCGACGAGCAGTACTTC
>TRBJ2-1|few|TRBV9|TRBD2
CASSATASGGRNEQFF
TGTGCCAGCAGCGCCACCGCTAGCGGGGGGCGAAATGAGCAGTTCTTC
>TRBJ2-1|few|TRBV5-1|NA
CASSLVVGGSSYNEQFF
TGCGCCAGCAGCTTGGTTGTAGGGGGTAGCTCCTACAATGAGCAGTTCTTC
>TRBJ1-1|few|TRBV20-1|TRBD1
CSASDRDTEAFF
TGCAGTGCTAGTGACAGGGACACTGAAGCTTTCTTT
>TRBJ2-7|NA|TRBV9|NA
CASSVFDLPSYEQYF
TGTGCCAGCAGCGTATTCGATTTACCCTCCTACGAGCAGTACTTC
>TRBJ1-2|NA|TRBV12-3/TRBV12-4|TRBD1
CASSSWTGQGYGYTF
TGTGCCAGCAGTTCATGGACAGGCCAGGGATATGGCTACACCTTC
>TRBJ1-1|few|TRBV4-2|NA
CASSREGGGEAFF
TGTGCCAGCAGCCGAGAGGGAGGGGGTGAAGCTTTCTTT
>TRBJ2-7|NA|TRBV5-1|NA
CASSFGQRVTYEQYF
TGCGCCAGCAGCTTTGGACAGAGGGTGACCTACGAGCAGTACTTC